The 21 T cell receptor beta chains below were found in one sample sequenced in a study of cytomegalovirus exposure and HLA in healthy donors. A multiplex PCR was run with 60 Vbeta primers and 13 Jbeta primers. This table comes from immunoSEQ multiplex PCR, and its TCRdb copy is limited to in-frame clones, with some not included. Of roughly 190,000 clones in the sample, 84% were seen once. The material sequenced was PBMCs. The receptors originated from a woman aged 50 to 60 in good health and CMV-seropositive.

This sequence joins TRBV19 and TRBJ1-3; possible D gene TRBD1, 6 bases. This CDR3 contains 14 residues. Germline-derived CDR1 and CDR2 are LNHDA and SQIVND (reference sequence). Trimming left V 10 bases short and J 4 bases short, with 17 bases between. DNA of the CDR3: TGTGCCACTAAGGACGAAGGGGGAGGAAACACCATATATTTT. Encoded protein: CATKDEGGGNTIYF.

V gene TRBV4-1 combines with J gene TRBJ2-5; D possibly corresponds to TRBD1 (6 bases). The J call is in doubt because the DNA end fits TRBJ2-7 better. Germline CDR1 MGHRA, CDR2 YSYEKL. The CDR3 spans 14 residues. The CDR3 here is CASSNRVGSYEQYF. In DNA, the CDR3 is TGCGCCAGCAGCAACAGGGTCGGCTCCTACGAGCAGTACTTC.

This rearrangement joins TRBV5-6 to TRBJ1-6, with TRBD1 identical over 9 bases. CDR3 length: 14 amino acids. The germline gives CDR1 SGHDT, CDR2 YYEEEE. V shed 7 bases and J 7 bases; nucleotides not matched to a gene: 6. The CDR3 sequence is CASGTGQGNSPLHF. The DNA of the CDR3 is TGTGCCAGCGGAACGGGACAGGGCAATTCACCCCTCCACTTT. Together with reference TRBV5-6 and TRBJ1-6, the CDR3 gives the full variable domain: DAGVTQSPTHLIKTRGQQVTLRCSPKSGHDTVSWYQQALGQGPQFIFQYYEEEERQRGNFPDRFSGHQFPNYSSELNVNALLLGDSALYLCASGTGQGNSPLHFGNGTRLTVT.

The rearrangement uses TRBV25-1 and TRBJ1-2; 8 bases match TRBD1. V lost 4 bases to trimming and J lost 1 base; unmatched junction nucleotides: 2. This CDR3 has 14 amino acids. CDR1 and CDR2 from the germline V gene are MGHDK and SYGVNS. The CDR3 region has the DNA TGTGCCAGCAGTGGAGACAGGGGTAACTATGGCTACACCTTC. As protein: CASSGDRGNYGYTF.

This clone was counted between two and nine times. This chain uses TRBV6-6 with TRBJ1-6, with D uncertain. The V end was cut by 6 bases, the J end by 9 bases, with 15 bases between. The CDR3 consists of 14 residues. Germline values: CDR1 MNHNY, CDR2 SVGAGI (reference sequence). In DNA form, the CDR3 reads TGTGCCAGCAGCCCCACCCTCCTAGGTTCACCCCTCCACTTT. Its protein product is CASSPTLLGSPLHF.

The rearrangement links TRBV2 to TRBJ2-7; 9 nucleotides align to TRBD2. J gave up 3 bases and V 1 base, and 16 bases lay outside the gene matches. The CDR3 length is 19 residues. CDR1 SNHLY and CDR2 FYNNEI come from the germline V gene. The CDR3: CASSEGGMASGVVLYEQYF. CDR3 in DNA: TGTGCCAGCAGTGAAGGGGGAATGGCTAGCGGGGTGGTTCTCTACGAGCAGTACTTC.

This chain connects TRBV2 to TRBJ2-7; TRBD2 is a possible D gene (5 bases). CDR1 SNHLY and CDR2 FYNNEI come from the germline V gene. V was cut by 8 bases and J by 1 base, with 18 bases left in between. CDR3 length equals 15 residues. In nucleotides, the CDR3 is TGTGCCAGCGGACCCCTGTCGGGGAATTCCTACGAGCAGTACTTC. It translates to CASGPLSGNSYEQYF. The complete variable domain, with remaining parts taken from reference TRBV2 and TRBJ2-7, reads EPEVTQTPSHQVTQMGQEVILRCVPISNHLYFYWYRQILGQKVEFLVSFYNNEISEKSEIFDDQFSVERPDGSNFTLKIRSTKLEDSAMYFCASGPLSGNSYEQYFGPGTRLTVT.

This clone has a single count. CDR3 sequence (DNA): TGTGCCAGTCGGACAGGGGGGGATACGCAGTATTTT. Amino acids: CASRTGGDTQYF. The rearrangement joins TRBV19 to TRBJ2-3; 10 bases are a match to TRBD1. Germline V gene data show CDR1 as LNHDA and CDR2 as SQIVND (reference sequence). The length of the CDR3 is 12 residues. The V segment lost 8 bases and the J segment 6 bases; nucleotides outside the gene matches: 2.

The gene calls are TRBV6-6 and TRBJ2-5; 15 bases match TRBD2. Per germline, CDR1 MNHNY and CDR2 SVGAGI (reference sequence). Trimming removed 6 bases from V and 5 bases from J; junction bases left unmatched: 4. The CDR3 is 15 amino acids. The CDR3 region has the DNA TGTGCCAGCAGCCAAGGACTAGCGGGGGGGGAGACCCAGTACTTC. The encoded protein is CASSQGLAGGETQYF.

The chain carries TRBV27 and TRBJ1-6, with D perhaps matching TRBD1 (5 bases). V was cut by 2 bases and J by 7 bases, with 15 bases left in between. The CDR3 sequence is 16 residues long. Germline V CDR1 and CDR2: MNHEY, SMNVEV (reference sequence). As DNA, the CDR3 is TGTGCCAGCAGTTTAATGCCCGGGGGTGGGAATTCACCCCTCCACTTT. This gives the protein CASSLMPGGGNSPLHF.

A few counts support this clone. V and J are TRBV5-1 and TRBJ2-7; tentative D call: TRBD1 (5 bases). CDR1 is SGHRS and CDR2 is YFSETQ in the germline V gene. Between the trimmed V and J ends, which lost 0 bases and 3 bases, there was a span of 13 bases. The CDR3 spans 15 residues. The CDR3 here is CASSLVATGVYEQYF. Written as DNA, the CDR3 is TGCGCCAGCAGCTTGGTTGCTACAGGAGTCTACGAGCAGTACTTC.

The J gene is TRBJ2-7, the V gene TRBV19, with TRBD1 matching 8 bases. Germline CDR1 and CDR2: LNHDA and SQIVND (reference sequence). The CDR3 consists of 15 residues. Trimming took 4 bases from V and 2 from J; bases not matched to a gene: 7. Written as DNA, the CDR3 is TGTGCCAGTAGTACCCCGAACAGGGGGGCCTACGAGCAGTACTTC. This codes for CASSTPNRGAYEQYF. Full variable domain (remainder filled in from reference TRBV19 and TRBJ2-7): DGGITQSPKYLFRKEGQNVTLSCEQNLNHDAMYWYRQDPGQGLRLIYYSQIVNDFQKGDIAEGYSVSREKKESFPLTVTSAQKNPTAFYLCASSTPNRGAYEQYFGPGTRLTVT.

CDR3 in DNA: TGTGCCAGCAGCTTCGGAAGAGCGTTAGCCAAAAACATTCAGTACTTC. This sequence encodes CASSFGRALAKNIQYF. The V and J genes are TRBV5-8 and TRBJ2-4; D gene uncertain. The CDR3 is made up of 16 amino acids. Germline lookup yields CDR1 SGHTS and CDR2 YDEGEE. The ends were cut back, 2 bases at V and 0 bases at J, with 12 bases in the middle. The full variable domain, completed using reference TRBV5-8 and TRBJ2-4, is EAGVTQSPTHLIKTRGQQATLRCSPISGHTSVYWYQQALGLGLQFLLWYDEGEERNRGNFPPRFSGRQFPNYSSELNVNALELEDSALYLCASSFGRALAKNIQYFGAGTRLSVL.

J is TRBJ2-3 and V is TRBV10-1; TRBD2 agrees at 9 bases. This CDR3 region has 19 residues. J gave up 2 bases and V 9 bases, and 21 bases lay outside the gene matches. Germline V lookup: CDR1 WNHNN, CDR2 SYGVQD (reference sequence). The chain's CDR3 is CARGAHLLLTSGITDTQYF. CDR3 in DNA: TGCGCCAGGGGAGCCCACCTTCTCCTGACTAGCGGAATCACAGATACGCAGTATTTT.

The genes are TRBV5-1 and TRBJ2-3; D possibly corresponds to TRBD2 (5 bases). CDR1 is SGHRS, CDR2 YFSETQ, per germline. The CDR3 has 14 residues. V was shortened by 2 bases and J by 1 base, with 8 bases between the two germline ends. The CDR3 DNA follows: TGCGCCAGCAGCTTTGAAGCGGGCACAGATACGCAGTATTTT. Protein: CASSFEAGTDTQYF.

The V gene is TRBV5-1, the J gene TRBJ1-3, with TRBD1 matching over 7 bases. The ends lost 5 bases at V and 4 bases at J; junction bases unmatched: 6. Looked up from germline, CDR1 is SGHRS and CDR2 is YFSETQ. The CDR3 consists of 14 residues. CDR3 DNA sequence: TGCGCCAGCAGTTTCGACAGGGCGGGAAACACCATATATTTT. Amino acid sequence: CASSFDRAGNTIYF.

The V call is TRBV7-8, the J call TRBJ1-5, with 9 bases identical to TRBD1. V was clipped by 3 bases and J by 3 bases; unmatched bases: 3. Germline CDR1 reads SGHVS; CDR2 reads FQNEAQ. The CDR3 has 15 amino acids. The CDR3 sequence: CASSFGQGNNQPQHF. CDR3 DNA: TGTGCCAGCAGCTTCGGACAGGGGAACAATCAGCCCCAGCATTTT.

To note about this clone: Other DNA variants within this sample encode the same CDR3. The V and J genes are TRBV27 and TRBJ1-5; 8 nucleotides match TRBD1. The CDR3 is 13 amino acids. J gave up 4 bases and V 6 bases, and 2 bases lay outside the gene matches. Per germline, CDR1 MNHEY and CDR2 SMNVEV (reference sequence). The CDR3, as DNA: TGTGCCAGCAGGGACAGGGTAAATCAGCCCCAGCATTTT. This gives the protein CASRDRVNQPQHF.

This clone was counted once. V is TRBV2 and J is TRBJ1-2; weak D call: TRBD1 (6 bases). The CDR3 runs to 15 residues. Germline CDR1 reads SNHLY; CDR2 reads FYNNEI. The V end lost 6 bases, the J end lost 2 bases, and 16 bases lay between the germline ends. CDR3 protein: CASRVNREGNYGYTF. For the CDR3, the DNA is TGTGCCAGCAGGGTTAACAGGGAAGGGAACTATGGCTACACCTTC.

V and J are TRBV5-1 and TRBJ1-5; D gene unclear. The length of the CDR3 is 15 residues. V was clipped by 4 bases and J by 1 base, with 12 bases between them. Germline V gives CDR1 SGHRS, CDR2 YFSETQ. CDR3 amino acids: CASSPTPQSNQPQHF. The CDR3 nucleotides are TGCGCCAGCAGCCCAACACCTCAAAGCAATCAGCCCCAGCATTTT.

The V call is TRBV28, the J call TRBJ1-4; D is perhaps TRBD1 (6 bases). Trimming pared 6 bases from V and 4 bases from J, leaving 9 bases between. Germline V gene data show CDR1 as MDHEN and CDR2 as SYDVKM. The CDR3 has 13 residues. CDR3 amino acids: CASRRTDNEKLFF. CDR3 nucleotides: TGTGCCAGCAGACGGACAGATAATGAAAAACTGTTTTTT.